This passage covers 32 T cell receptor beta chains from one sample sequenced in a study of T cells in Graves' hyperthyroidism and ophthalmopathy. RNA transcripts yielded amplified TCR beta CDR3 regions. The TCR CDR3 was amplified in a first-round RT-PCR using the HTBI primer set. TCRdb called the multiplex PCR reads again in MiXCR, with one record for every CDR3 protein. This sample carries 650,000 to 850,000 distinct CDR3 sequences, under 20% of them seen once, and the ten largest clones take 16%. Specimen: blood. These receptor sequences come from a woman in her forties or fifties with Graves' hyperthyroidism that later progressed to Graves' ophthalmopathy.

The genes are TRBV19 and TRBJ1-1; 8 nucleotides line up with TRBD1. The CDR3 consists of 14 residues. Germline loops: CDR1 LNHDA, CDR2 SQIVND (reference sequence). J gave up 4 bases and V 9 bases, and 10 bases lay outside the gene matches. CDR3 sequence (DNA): TGTGCCAGCCGAAGGACAGGGCTGGGCACTGAAGCTTTCTTT. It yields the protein CASRRTGLGTEAFF. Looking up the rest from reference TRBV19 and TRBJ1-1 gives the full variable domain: DGGITQSPKYLFRKEGQNVTLSCEQNLNHDAMYWYRQDPGQGLRLIYYSQIVNDFQKGDIAEGYSVSREKKESFPLTVTSAQKNPTAFYLCASRRTGLGTEAFFGQGTRLTVV.

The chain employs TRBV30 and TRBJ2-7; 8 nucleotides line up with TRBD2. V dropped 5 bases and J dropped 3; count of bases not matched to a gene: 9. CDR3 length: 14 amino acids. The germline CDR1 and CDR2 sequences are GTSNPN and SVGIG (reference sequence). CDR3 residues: CAWGGKSGSYEQYF. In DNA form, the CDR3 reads TGTGCCTGGGGCGGGAAGAGCGGGAGCTACGAGCAGTACTTC.

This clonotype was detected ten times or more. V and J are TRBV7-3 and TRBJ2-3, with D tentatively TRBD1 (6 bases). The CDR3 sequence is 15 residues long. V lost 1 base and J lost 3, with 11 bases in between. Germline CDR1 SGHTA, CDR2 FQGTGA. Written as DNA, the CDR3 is TGTGCCAGCAGCTTAAGTGTACAGGGTACAGATACGCAGTATTTT. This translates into CASSLSVQGTDTQYF.

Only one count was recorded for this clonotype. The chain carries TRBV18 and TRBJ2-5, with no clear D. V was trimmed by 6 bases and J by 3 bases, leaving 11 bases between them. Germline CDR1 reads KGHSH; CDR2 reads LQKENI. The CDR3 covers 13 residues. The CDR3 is CASSPNQKETQYF. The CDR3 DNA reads TGTGCCAGCTCCCCAAATCAGAAAGAGACCCAGTACTTC.

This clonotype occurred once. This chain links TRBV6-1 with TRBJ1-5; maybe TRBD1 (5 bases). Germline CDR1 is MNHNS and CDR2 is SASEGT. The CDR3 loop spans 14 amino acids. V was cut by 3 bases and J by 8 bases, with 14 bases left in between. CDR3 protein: CASSDWGGTEPQHF. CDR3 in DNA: TGTGCCAGCAGTGATTGGGGGGGGACCGAGCCCCAGCATTTT.

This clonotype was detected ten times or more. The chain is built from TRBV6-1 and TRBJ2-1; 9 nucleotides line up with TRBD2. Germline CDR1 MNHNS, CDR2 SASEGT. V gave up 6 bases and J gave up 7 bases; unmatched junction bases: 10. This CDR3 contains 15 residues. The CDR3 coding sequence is TGTGCCAGCAGCAAAGCGGGGGGACCTGGGAATGAGCAGTTCTTC. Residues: CASSKAGGPGNEQFF.

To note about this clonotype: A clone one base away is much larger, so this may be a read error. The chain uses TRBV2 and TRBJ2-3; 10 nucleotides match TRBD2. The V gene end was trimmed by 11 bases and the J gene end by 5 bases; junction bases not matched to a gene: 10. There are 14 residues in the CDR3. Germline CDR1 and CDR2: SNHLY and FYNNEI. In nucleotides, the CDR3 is TGTGCCGTCCCCAGCGGGGGGGCCCGAGATACGCAGTATTTT. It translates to CAVPSGGARDTQYF.

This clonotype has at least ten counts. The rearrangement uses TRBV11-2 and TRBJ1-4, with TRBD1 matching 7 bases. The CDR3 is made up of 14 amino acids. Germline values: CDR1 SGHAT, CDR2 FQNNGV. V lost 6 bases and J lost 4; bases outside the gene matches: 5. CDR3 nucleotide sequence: TGTGCCAGCAGGAGGACAGGCCGTAATGAAAAACTGTTTTTT. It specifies CASRRTGRNEKLFF.

CDR3 in amino acids: CASTPSGTSKTQYF. Written as DNA, the CDR3 is TGTGCCAGCACCCCCTCCGGGACTAGCAAGACCCAGTACTTC. The genes are TRBV6-1 and TRBJ2-5; 9 nucleotides match TRBD2. The CDR3 length is 14 residues. The germline V gene has CDR1 MNHNS and CDR2 SASEGT. The trim removed 7 bases at V and 6 bases at J, leaving 9 bases unmatched.

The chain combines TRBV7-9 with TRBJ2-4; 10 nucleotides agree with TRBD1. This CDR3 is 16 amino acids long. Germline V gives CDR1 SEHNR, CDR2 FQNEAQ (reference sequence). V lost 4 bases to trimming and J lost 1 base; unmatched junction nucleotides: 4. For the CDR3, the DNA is TGTGCCAGCAGCTCGACAGGGGGCCGGGCCAAAAACATTCAGTACTTC. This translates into CASSSTGGRAKNIQYF.

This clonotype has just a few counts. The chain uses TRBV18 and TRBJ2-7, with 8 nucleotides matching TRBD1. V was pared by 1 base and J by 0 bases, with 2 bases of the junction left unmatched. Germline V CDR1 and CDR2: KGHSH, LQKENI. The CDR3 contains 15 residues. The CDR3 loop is CASSPLQGGSYEQYF. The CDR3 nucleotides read TGTGCCAGCTCACCACTACAGGGGGGCTCCTACGAGCAGTACTTC. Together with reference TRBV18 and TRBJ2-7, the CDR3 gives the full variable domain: NAGVMQNPRHLVRRRGQEARLRCSPMKGHSHVYWYRQLPEEGLKFMVYLQKENIIDESGMPKERFSAEFPKEGPSILRIQQVVRGDSAAYFCASSPLQGGSYEQYFGPGTRLTVT.

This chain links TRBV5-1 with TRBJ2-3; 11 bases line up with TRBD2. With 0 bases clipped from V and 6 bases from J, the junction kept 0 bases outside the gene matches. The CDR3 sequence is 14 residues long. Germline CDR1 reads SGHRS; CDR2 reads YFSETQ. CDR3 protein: CASSLVAGGDTQYF. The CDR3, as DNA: TGCGCCAGCAGCTTGGTAGCGGGGGGGGATACGCAGTATTTT.

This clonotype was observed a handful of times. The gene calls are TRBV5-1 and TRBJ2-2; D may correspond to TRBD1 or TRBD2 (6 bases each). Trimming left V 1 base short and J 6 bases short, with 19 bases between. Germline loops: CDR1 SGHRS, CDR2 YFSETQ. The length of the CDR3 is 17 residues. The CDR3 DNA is TGCGCCAGCAGCTTGCTCGGGGGCTCTTGGGCACCCGGGGAGCTGTTTTTT. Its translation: CASSLLGGSWAPGELFF.

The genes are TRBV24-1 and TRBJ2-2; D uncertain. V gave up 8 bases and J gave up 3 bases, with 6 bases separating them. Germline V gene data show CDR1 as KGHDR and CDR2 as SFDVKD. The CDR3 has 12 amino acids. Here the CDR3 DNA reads TGTGCCACCATGTCTGACACCGGGGAGCTGTTTTTT. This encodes CATMSDTGELFF.

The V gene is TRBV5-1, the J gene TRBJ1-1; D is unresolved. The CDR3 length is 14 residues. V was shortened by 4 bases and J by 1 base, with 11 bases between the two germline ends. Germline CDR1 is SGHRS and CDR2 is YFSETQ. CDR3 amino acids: CASSTDHTNTEAFF. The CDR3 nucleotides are TGCGCCAGCAGCACGGACCATACGAACACTGAAGCTTTCTTT.

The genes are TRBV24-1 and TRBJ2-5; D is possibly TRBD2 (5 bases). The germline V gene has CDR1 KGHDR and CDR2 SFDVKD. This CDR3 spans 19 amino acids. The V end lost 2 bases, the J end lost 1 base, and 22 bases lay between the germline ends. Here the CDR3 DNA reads TGTGCCACCAGTGATTCGCGGTGGGGAGATCACCTCGGCCAAGAGACCCAGTACTTC. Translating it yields CATSDSRWGDHLGQETQYF.

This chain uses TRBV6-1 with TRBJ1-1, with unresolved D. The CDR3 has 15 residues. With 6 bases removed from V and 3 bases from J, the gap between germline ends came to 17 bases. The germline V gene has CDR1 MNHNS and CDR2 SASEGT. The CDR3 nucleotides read TGTGCCAGCAGAGTAACCCGGGCCCCGGACACTGAAGCTTTCTTT. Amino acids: CASRVTRAPDTEAFF.

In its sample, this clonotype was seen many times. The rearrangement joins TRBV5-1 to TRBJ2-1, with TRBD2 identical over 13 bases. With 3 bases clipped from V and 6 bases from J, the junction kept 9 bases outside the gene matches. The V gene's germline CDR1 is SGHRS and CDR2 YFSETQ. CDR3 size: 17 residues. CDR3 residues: CASSWAVGTSGANEQFF. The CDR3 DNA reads TGCGCCAGCAGCTGGGCGGTGGGGACTAGCGGGGCCAATGAGCAGTTCTTC.

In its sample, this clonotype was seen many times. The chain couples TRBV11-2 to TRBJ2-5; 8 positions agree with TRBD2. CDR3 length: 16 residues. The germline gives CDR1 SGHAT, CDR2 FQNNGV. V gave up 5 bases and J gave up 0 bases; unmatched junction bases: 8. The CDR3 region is CASSPLRGEYQETQYF. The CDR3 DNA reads TGTGCCAGCAGCCCTCTGCGGGGGGAGTACCAAGAGACCCAGTACTTC. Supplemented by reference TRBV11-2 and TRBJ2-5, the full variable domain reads EAGVAQSPRYKIIEKRQSVAFWCNPISGHATLYWYQQILGQGPKLLIQFQNNGVVDDSQLPKDRFSAERLKGVDSTLKIQPAKLEDSAVYLCASSPLRGEYQETQYFGPGTRLLVL.

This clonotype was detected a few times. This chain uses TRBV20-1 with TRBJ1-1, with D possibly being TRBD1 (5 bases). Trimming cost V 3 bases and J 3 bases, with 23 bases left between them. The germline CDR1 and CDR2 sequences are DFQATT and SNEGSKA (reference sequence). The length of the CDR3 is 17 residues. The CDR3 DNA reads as TGCAGTGCTAGCGACTTTGGGGGTGGCAGGGATGACACTGAAGCTTTCTTT. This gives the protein CSASDFGGGRDDTEAFF.

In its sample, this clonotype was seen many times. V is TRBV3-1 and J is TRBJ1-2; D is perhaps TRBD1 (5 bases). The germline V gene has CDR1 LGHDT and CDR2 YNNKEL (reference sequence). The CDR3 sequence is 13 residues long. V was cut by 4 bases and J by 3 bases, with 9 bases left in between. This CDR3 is CASSPDTDYGYTF. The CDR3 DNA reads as TGTGCCAGCAGCCCGGACACTGACTATGGCTACACCTTC.

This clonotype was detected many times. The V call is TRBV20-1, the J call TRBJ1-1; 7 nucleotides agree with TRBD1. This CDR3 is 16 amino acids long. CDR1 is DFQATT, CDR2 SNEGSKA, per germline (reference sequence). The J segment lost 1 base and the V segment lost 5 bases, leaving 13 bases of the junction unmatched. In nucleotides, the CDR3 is TGCAGTGCTCCGCCGATAACCGGGACAGAGAACACTGAAGCTTTCTTT. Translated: CSAPPITGTENTEAFF.

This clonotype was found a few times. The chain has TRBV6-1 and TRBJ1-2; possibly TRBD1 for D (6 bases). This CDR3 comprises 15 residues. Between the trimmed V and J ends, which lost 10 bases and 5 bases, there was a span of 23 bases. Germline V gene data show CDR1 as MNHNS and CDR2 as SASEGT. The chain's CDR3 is CATHPGAWTVYGYTF. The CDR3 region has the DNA TGTGCCACCCACCCGGGCGCCTGGACAGTGTATGGCTACACCTTC.

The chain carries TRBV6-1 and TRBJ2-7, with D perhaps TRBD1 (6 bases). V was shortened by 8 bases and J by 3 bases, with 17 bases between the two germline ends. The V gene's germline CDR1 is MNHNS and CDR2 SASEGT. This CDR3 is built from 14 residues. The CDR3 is CASRGETGVYEQYF. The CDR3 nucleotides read TGTGCCAGCCGGGGAGAGACAGGTGTCTACGAGCAGTACTTC.

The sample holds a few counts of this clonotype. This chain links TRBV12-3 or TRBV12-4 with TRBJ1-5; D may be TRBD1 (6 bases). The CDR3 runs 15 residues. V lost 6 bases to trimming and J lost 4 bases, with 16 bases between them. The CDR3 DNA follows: TGTGCCAGCAGGGGGGGGCCCCTTGGTAATCAGCCCCAGCATTTT. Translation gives CASRGGPLGNQPQHF.

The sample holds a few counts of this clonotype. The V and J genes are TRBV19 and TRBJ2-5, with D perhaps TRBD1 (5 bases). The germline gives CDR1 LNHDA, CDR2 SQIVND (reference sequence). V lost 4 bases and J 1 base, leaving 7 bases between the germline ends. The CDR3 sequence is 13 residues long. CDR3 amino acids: CASSTTAQETQYF. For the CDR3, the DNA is TGTGCCAGTAGTACGACAGCCCAAGAGACCCAGTACTTC. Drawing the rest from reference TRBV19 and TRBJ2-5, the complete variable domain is DGGITQSPKYLFRKEGQNVTLSCEQNLNHDAMYWYRQDPGQGLRLIYYSQIVNDFQKGDIAEGYSVSREKKESFPLTVTSAQKNPTAFYLCASSTTAQETQYFGPGTRLLVL.

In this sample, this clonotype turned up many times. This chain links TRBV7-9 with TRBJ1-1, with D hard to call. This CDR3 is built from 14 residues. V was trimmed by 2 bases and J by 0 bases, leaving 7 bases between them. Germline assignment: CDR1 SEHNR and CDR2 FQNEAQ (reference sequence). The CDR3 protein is CASSLPGVNTEAFF. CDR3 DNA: TGTGCCAGCAGCTTACCGGGAGTGAACACTGAAGCTTTCTTT.

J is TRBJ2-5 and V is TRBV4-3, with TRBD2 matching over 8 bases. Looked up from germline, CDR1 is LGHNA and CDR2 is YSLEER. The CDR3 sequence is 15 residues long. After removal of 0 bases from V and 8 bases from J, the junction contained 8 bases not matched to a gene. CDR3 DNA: TGCGCCAGCAGCCAAGAATCCGGCGGGAGGCCAACCCAGTACTTC. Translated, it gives CASSQESGGRPTQYF.

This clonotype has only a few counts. CDR3 coding DNA: TGTGCCATCAGGCAGGGGAAGGAAAATAATTCACCCCTCCACTTT. Amino acids: CAIRQGKENNSPLHF. The chain couples TRBV10-3 to TRBJ1-6; D possibly corresponds to TRBD1 (6 bases). Germline V gene lookup returns CDR1 ENHRY and CDR2 SYGVKD. The CDR3 has 15 residues. V was shortened by 6 bases and J by 5 bases, with 14 bases between the two germline ends.

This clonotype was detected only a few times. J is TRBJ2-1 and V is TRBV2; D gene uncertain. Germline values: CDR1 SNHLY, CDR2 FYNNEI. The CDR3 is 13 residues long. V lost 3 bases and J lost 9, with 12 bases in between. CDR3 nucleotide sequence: TGTGCCAGCAGTGATTCCGGGTTAGGTGAGCAGTTCTTC. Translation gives CASSDSGLGEQFF.

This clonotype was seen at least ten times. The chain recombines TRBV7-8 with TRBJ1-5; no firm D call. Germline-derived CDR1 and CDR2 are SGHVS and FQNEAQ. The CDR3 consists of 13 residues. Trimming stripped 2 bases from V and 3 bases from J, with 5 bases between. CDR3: CASSLPNNQPQHF. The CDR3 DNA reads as TGTGCCAGCAGCTTACCTAACAATCAGCCCCAGCATTTT.

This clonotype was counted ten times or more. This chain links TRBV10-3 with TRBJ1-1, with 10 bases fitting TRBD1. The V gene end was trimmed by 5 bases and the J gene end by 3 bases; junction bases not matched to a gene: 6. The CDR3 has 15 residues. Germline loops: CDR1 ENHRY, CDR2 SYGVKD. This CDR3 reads CAISMTGGADTEAFF. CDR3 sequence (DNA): TGTGCCATCAGTATGACAGGGGGCGCGGACACTGAAGCTTTCTTT.